This entry lists 23 T cell receptor beta chains sequenced from one sample in a study of Ad26.COV2.S vaccination and SARS-CoV-2 variants. Measured with immunoSEQ multiplex PCR; TCRdb has only the in-frame clones, and not every one. The table has about 350,000 clones, 75% to 90% seen once; the top ten hold approximately 4.5%. Treatment of the sample: some 19 received Ad26.COV2.S at low or high dose, single or two shots; several received placebo; per-sample allocation not given. Specimens were obtained on day 63 following the first vaccine or placebo injection. The material was peripheral blood, obtained in a trial of Ad26.COV2.S vaccine versus placebo. These receptors were collected from a person between 18 and 60 years old who received the Ad26.COV2.S COVID-19 vaccine or a placebo.

The rearrangement links TRBV14 to TRBJ2-7; weak D call: TRBD2 (5 bases). The CDR3 loop spans 14 amino acids. V was cut by 1 base and J by 7 bases, with 14 bases left in between. CDR1 is SGHDN and CDR2 is FVKESK in the germline V gene. The CDR3 protein is CASSQGDWRGEQYF. CDR3 coding DNA: TGTGCCAGCAGCCAAGGAGACTGGAGAGGGGAGCAGTACTTC.

The CDR3 region is CASSLRVALNYGYTF. The CDR3 DNA reads as TGTGCCAGCAGTTTACGAGTCGCGCTAAACTATGGCTACACCTTC. The rearrangement uses TRBV6-5 and TRBJ1-2, with D unclear. Germline CDR1 MNHEY, CDR2 SVGAGI. V shed 4 bases and J shed 2 bases, with 14 bases lying between them. The CDR3 sequence is 15 residues long.

The rearrangement joins TRBV9 to TRBJ2-2, with 9 nucleotides matching TRBD1. This CDR3 comprises 18 residues. Trimming removed 3 bases from V and 1 base from J; junction bases left unmatched: 10. Germline V gene sequence: CDR1 SGDLS, CDR2 YYNGEE. The CDR3 sequence: CASSDRDRVAVNTGELFF. CDR3 DNA: TGTGCCAGCAGCGACCGGGACAGGGTAGCGGTGAACACCGGGGAGCTGTTTTTT.

The chain combines TRBV19 with TRBJ1-4; D remains ambiguous. CDR1 and CDR2 (germline): LNHDA, SQIVND (reference sequence). The CDR3 is 15 residues long. Between the trimmed V and J ends, which lost 3 bases and 4 bases, there was a span of 12 bases. The CDR3 region has the DNA TGTGCCAGTAGTATTAGTTTGGGAAGTAATGAAAAACTGTTTTTT. Protein sequence: CASSISLGSNEKLFF.

This chain connects TRBV27 to TRBJ2-5; D might be TRBD1 or TRBD2, each matching 6 bases. Per the germline V gene, CDR1 is MNHEY and CDR2 is SMNVEV (reference sequence). Trimming took 2 bases from V and 4 from J, leaving 17 bases between them. The CDR3 is 16 amino acids. This CDR3 reads CASSLTWGARSETQYF. The CDR3 bases are TGTGCCAGCAGTTTAACATGGGGGGCGCGTTCAGAGACCCAGTACTTC.

This chain connects TRBV30 to TRBJ2-7; possibly TRBD2 for D (5 bases). Germline CDR1 GTSNPN, CDR2 SVGIG (reference sequence). The CDR3 is made up of 13 amino acids. Trimming took 4 bases from V and 7 from J, leaving 17 bases between them. The CDR3 protein is CAWTFPGVREQYF. In DNA, the CDR3 is TGTGCCTGGACCTTTCCCGGGGTCAGGGAGCAGTACTTC.

The rearrangement uses TRBV7-8 and TRBJ1-1, with D possibly matching TRBD1 (6 bases). Trimming cost V 0 bases and J 4 bases, with 12 bases left between them. Germline CDR1 is SGHVS and CDR2 is FQNEAQ. This CDR3 has 15 residues. CDR3 nucleotides: TGTGCCAGCAGCTTAGCATTCGGGGACACCACTGAAGCTTTCTTT. Its protein is CASSLAFGDTTEAFF.

This clone was recorded a few times. This chain joins TRBV19 and TRBJ1-5; TRBD1 is a possible D gene (6 bases). Per germline, CDR1 LNHDA and CDR2 SQIVND (reference sequence). The CDR3 loop spans 18 amino acids. The V end lost 4 bases, the J end lost 3 bases, and 22 bases lay between the germline ends. The CDR3 nucleotides read TGTGCCAGTAGTAGACCAAGGGGGGGATCGGTGCTCAATCAGCCCCAGCATTTT. Encoded protein: CASSRPRGGSVLNQPQHF.

The chain links TRBV28 to TRBJ1-4; the D gene is possibly TRBD1 (5 bases). Germline-derived CDR1 and CDR2 are MDHEN and SYDVKM. There are 15 residues in the CDR3. Trimming left V 5 bases short and J 10 bases short, with 20 bases between. CDR3 region: CASSPWTLGRGKLFF. CDR3 coding DNA: TGTGCCAGCAGTCCGTGGACACTCGGAAGGGGAAAACTGTTTTTT.

V and J are TRBV5-1 and TRBJ2-3; 9 bases are a match to TRBD2. Germline lookup yields CDR1 SGHRS and CDR2 YFSETQ. The length of the CDR3 is 17 residues. The V gene end was trimmed by 0 bases and the J gene end by 0 bases; junction bases not matched to a gene: 5. The CDR3 DNA is TGCGCCAGCAGCTTGGCCCCTAGCGGGACTAGCACAGATACGCAGTATTTT. This gives the protein CASSLAPSGTSTDTQYF.

This clone has just one count. This chain uses TRBV18 with TRBJ1-4; D perhaps matches TRBD1 (6 bases). Looked up from germline, CDR1 is KGHSH and CDR2 is LQKENI. This CDR3 has 14 residues. Trimming pared 4 bases from V and 5 bases from J, leaving 11 bases between. CDR3 loop: CASSLGQKNEKLFF. Written as DNA, the CDR3 is TGTGCCAGCTCACTCGGACAGAAAAATGAAAAACTGTTTTTT.

This chain connects TRBV11-1 to TRBJ1-3; D remains ambiguous. V lost 2 bases to trimming and J lost 0 bases, with 5 bases between them. Germline V gene sequence: CDR1 SGHAT, CDR2 FQDESV (reference sequence). This CDR3 contains 14 residues. CDR3: CASSLRNSGNTIYF. CDR3 sequence (DNA): TGTGCCAGCAGCTTAAGAAACTCTGGAAACACCATATATTTT.

The chain uses TRBV30 and TRBJ1-5; no firm D call. This CDR3 comprises 14 residues. Germline loops: CDR1 GTSNPN, CDR2 SVGIG (reference sequence). Trimming cost V 0 bases and J 1 base, with 7 bases left between them. The CDR3 region has the DNA TGTGCCTGGAGTGTGATGGGGAGCAATCAGCCCCAGCATTTT. Amino acid sequence: CAWSVMGSNQPQHF.

The chain joins TRBV28 to TRBJ1-5, with TRBD1 identical over 10 bases. CDR1 and CDR2 from the germline V gene are MDHEN and SYDVKM. This CDR3 contains 14 residues. After removal of 5 bases from V and 6 bases from J, the junction contained 4 bases not matched to a gene. This CDR3 reads CASSLGQGGQPQHF. As DNA, the CDR3 is TGTGCCAGCAGTCTCGGACAGGGGGGTCAGCCCCAGCATTTT.

This sequence joins TRBV19 and TRBJ1-5; D call uncertain. Trimming removed 3 bases from V and 6 bases from J, with 6 bases in between. The CDR3 contains 12 residues. Germline V gene lookup returns CDR1 LNHDA and CDR2 SQIVND (reference sequence). CDR3 nucleotide sequence: TGTGCCAGTAGTATCCACAGTCAGCCCCAGCATTTT. Translation gives CASSIHSQPQHF.

This clone was recorded only once. The rearrangement uses TRBV5-1 and TRBJ2-1; the D is unclear. The V and J ends lost 0 bases and 8 bases respectively, with 15 bases between them. The length of the CDR3 is 15 residues. Germline V gives CDR1 SGHRS, CDR2 YFSETQ. CDR3 nucleotides: TGCGCCAGCAGCTTGGCCCCGGGCCCTCGCGATGAGCAGTTCTTC. Protein sequence: CASSLAPGPRDEQFF. Drawing the rest from reference TRBV5-1 and TRBJ2-1, the complete variable domain is KAGVTQTPRYLIKTRGQQVTLSCSPISGHRSVSWYQQTPGQGLQFLFEYFSETQRNKGNFPGRFSGRQFSNSRSEMNVSTLELGDSALYLCASSLAPGPRDEQFFGPGTRLTVL.

This clone has just a few counts. At one end the junction does not follow the germline gene, possibly because of a read error. J is TRBJ2-2 and V is TRBV7-7, with D possibly matching TRBD1 (6 bases). Germline V gene sequence: CDR1 SSHAT, CDR2 FNYEAQ (reference sequence). The CDR3 has 15 amino acids. Written as DNA, the CDR3 is TGTGCTAGCAGCTTAGGTCAGGGGAGCACCGGGGAGCTGTTTTTT. Its protein is CASSLGQGSTGELFF.

The J gene is TRBJ1-5, the V gene TRBV7-2; D is perhaps TRBD1 (6 bases). Trimming stripped 2 bases from V and 7 bases from J, with 12 bases between. CDR1 is SGHTA and CDR2 is FQGNSA in the germline V gene. The CDR3 spans 14 residues. The DNA of the CDR3 is TGTGCCAGCAGCTTAAAGGGGGATCGGCAGCCCCAGCATTTT. Amino acid sequence: CASSLKGDRQPQHF. Variable domain in full (rest from reference TRBV7-2 and TRBJ1-5): GAGVSQSPSNKVTEKGKDVELRCDPISGHTALYWYRQSLGQGLEFLIYFQGNSAPDKSGLPSDRFSAERTGGSVSTLTIQRTQQEDSAVYLCASSLKGDRQPQHFGDGTRLSIL.

This clone was counted only a few times. The CDR3 DNA follows: TGCGCCAGCAGCTTGGACCCCTCGGATTATGGCTACACCTTC. Translating it yields CASSLDPSDYGYTF. The chain uses TRBV5-1 and TRBJ1-2; D unresolved. V lost 0 bases and J lost 5, with 11 bases in between. The CDR3 sequence is 14 residues long. Looked up from germline, CDR1 is SGHRS and CDR2 is YFSETQ.

Only one count was recorded for this clone. The chain is built from TRBV3-1 (or the pseudogene TRBV3-2) and TRBJ2-3, with D possibly TRBD2 on 6 matching bases. Germline CDR1 is LGHDT and CDR2 is YNNKEL (reference sequence). The CDR3 contains 16 residues. V dropped 4 bases and J dropped 2 bases, with 16 bases sitting between them. In nucleotides, the CDR3 is TGTGCCAGCAGCCCCAAGAGAGCTAGCGTCACAGATACGCAGTATTTT. It codes for CASSPKRASVTDTQYF.

V usage is TRBV6-6 and J usage is TRBJ1-2; 9 bases are a match to TRBD1. This CDR3 has 13 residues. In germline, CDR1 is MNHNY, CDR2 SVGAGI (reference sequence). The V and J ends lost 9 bases and 0 bases, in that order; junction bases with no gene match: 2. The DNA of the CDR3 is TGTGCCAGTCGGGACAGGGCTAACTATGGCTACACCTTC. Its translation is CASRDRANYGYTF.

The chain recombines TRBV30 with TRBJ2-4; 8 bases are a match to TRBD2. The germline V gene has CDR1 GTSNPN and CDR2 SVGIG (reference sequence). The CDR3 has 17 amino acids. V was pared by 0 bases and J by 0 bases, with 7 bases of the junction left unmatched. CDR3 protein: CAWSVPGRVLAKNIQYF. In nucleotides, the CDR3 is TGTGCCTGGAGTGTACCCGGGAGGGTCTTAGCCAAAAACATTCAGTACTTC.

In DNA form, the CDR3 reads TGCAGCGTTGCCCTCTCTGGAAACACCATATATTTT. As protein: CSVALSGNTIYF. V usage is TRBV29-1 and J usage is TRBJ1-3; unclear D gene. Looked up from germline, CDR1 is SQVTM and CDR2 is ANQGSEA. The ends were cut back, 4 bases at V and 0 bases at J, with 4 bases in the middle. This CDR3 has 12 residues.